The 21 T cell receptor beta chains below come from one sample, sequenced in a study of identical twins. Via MiXCR, TCRdb re-called the 5' RACE reads, giving one row per CDR3 protein. The table lists approximately 630,000 distinct CDR3 sequences, under 8.5% of them singletons. This same sample was also taken into another study, of yellow fever vaccine responses in identical twins.

The specimen sequenced was PBMCs. These TCRs come from a woman aged 18 to 35 in good health.

The gene calls are TRBV5-5 and TRBJ2-1; the match to TRBD1 covers 7 bases. The CDR3 length is 16 residues. With 3 bases clipped from V and 5 bases from J, the junction kept 11 bases outside the gene matches. CDR1 SGHKS and CDR2 YYEKEE come from the germline V gene (reference sequence). In DNA, the CDR3 is TGTGCCAGCAGCTCCAATACCGGGACAGCGAACAATGAGCAGTTCTTC. Amino acids: CASSSNTGTANNEQFF.

The CDR3 nucleotides read TGTGCCAGCAGCCCAGACAGTTTCACCGGGGAGCTGTTTTTT. Translated: CASSPDSFTGELFF. The rearrangement joins TRBV28 to TRBJ2-2, with a tentative D call TRBD1 (5 bases). Germline CDR1 is MDHEN and CDR2 is SYDVKM. V was shortened by 6 bases and J by 4 bases, with 12 bases between the two germline ends. The CDR3 is 14 residues long. The full variable domain, completed using reference TRBV28 and TRBJ2-2, is DVKVTQSSRYLVKRTGEKVFLECVQDMDHENMFWYRQDPGLGLRLIYFSYDVKMKEKGDIPEGYSVSREKKERFSLILESASTNQTSMYLCASSPDSFTGELFFGEGSRLTVL.

This clonotype occurred many times. The chain links TRBV4-1 to TRBJ2-1, with 11 bases lining up with TRBD2. The junction had 12 bases not matched to a gene; V was cut back by 1 base and J by 7 bases. The CDR3 totals 18 residues. Germline V gene sequence: CDR1 MGHRA, CDR2 YSYEKL. CDR3 nucleotide sequence: TGCGCCAGCAGCCAAGGACTAGCGGGATTGAGGAACTTGAATGAGCAGTTCTTC. Its protein product is CASSQGLAGLRNLNEQFF.

This chain links TRBV3-1 with TRBJ1-2; 9 positions match TRBD1. The CDR3 spans 15 residues. After removal of 1 base from V and 5 bases from J, the junction contained 5 bases not matched to a gene. CDR1 is LGHDT and CDR2 is YNNKEL in the germline V gene (reference sequence). CDR3 protein: CASSQGTGDVYGYTF. CDR3 nucleotide sequence: TGTGCCAGCAGCCAAGGGACAGGGGATGTTTATGGCTACACCTTC.

The chain employs TRBV29-1 and TRBJ1-1; D is possibly TRBD1 (5 bases). The V end lost 0 bases, the J end lost 7 bases, and 15 bases lay between the germline ends. Looked up from germline, CDR1 is SQVTM and CDR2 is ANQGSEA. This CDR3 has 14 amino acids. Here the CDR3 reads CSVEDLGLGGEAFF. In nucleotides, the CDR3 is TGCAGCGTTGAAGATCTGGGGCTGGGCGGTGAAGCTTTCTTT.

In this sample, this clonotype turned up many times. The chain combines TRBV5-1 with TRBJ2-4, with D perhaps TRBD1 (5 bases). Trimming pared 4 bases from V and 6 bases from J, leaving 11 bases between. CDR1 is SGHRS, CDR2 YFSETQ, per germline. The CDR3 sequence is 13 residues long. In DNA, the CDR3 is TGCGCCAGCAGCGGAACACAGGCAAACATTCAGTACTTC. Translation gives CASSGTQANIQYF.

This clonotype was detected a few times. The genes are TRBV6-1 and TRBJ2-1; 7 nucleotides line up with TRBD1. V lost 0 bases and J lost 9; bases outside the gene matches: 5. CDR1 and CDR2 (germline): MNHNS, SASEGT. This CDR3 is built from 14 residues. CDR3 sequence: CASSEARQGFEQFF. The CDR3 DNA sequence: TGTGCCAGCAGTGAAGCCCGACAGGGCTTTGAGCAGTTCTTC.

This clonotype was picked up a small number of times. This chain connects TRBV20-1 to TRBJ2-1, with D maybe TRBD2 (6 bases). The V end was cut by 5 bases, the J end by 9 bases, with 23 bases between. There are 15 residues in the CDR3. Germline V CDR1 and CDR2: DFQATT, SNEGSKA (reference sequence). CDR3 sequence (DNA): TGCAGTGCTTCCCCCGGGACTCGGATGGGGGGTGAGCAGTTCTTC. Amino acids: CSASPGTRMGGEQFF.

The table lists this clonotype with many counts. J is TRBJ1-1 and V is TRBV3-1, with D possibly TRBD1 on 6 matching bases. Per germline, CDR1 LGHDT and CDR2 YNNKEL (reference sequence). CDR3 length equals 12 residues. V dropped 0 bases and J dropped 11 bases, with 10 bases sitting between them. The CDR3 DNA is TGTGCCAGCAGCCAAGATGTTCAGGGGGCTTTCTTT. This sequence encodes CASSQDVQGAFF.

This clonotype turned up a few times. This chain joins TRBV2 and TRBJ2-1; D is ambiguous. Trimming took 2 bases from V and 7 from J, leaving 9 bases between them. This CDR3 is 13 amino acids long. The germline CDR1 and CDR2 sequences are SNHLY and FYNNEI. The CDR3: CASSERLRNEQFF. CDR3 bases: TGTGCCAGCAGTGAAAGGCTCAGGAATGAGCAGTTCTTC. Complete variable domain (other parts from reference TRBV2 and TRBJ2-1): EPEVTQTPSHQVTQMGQEVILRCVPISNHLYFYWYRQILGQKVEFLVSFYNNEISEKSEIFDDQFSVERPDGSNFTLKIRSTKLEDSAMYFCASSERLRNEQFFGPGTRLTVL.

The chain is built from TRBV28 and TRBJ1-3; D is undetermined. V was shortened by 2 bases and J by 2 bases, with 19 bases between the two germline ends. The germline CDR1 and CDR2 sequences are MDHEN and SYDVKM. The CDR3 length is 18 residues. CDR3 sequence (DNA): TGTGCCAGCAGTTTACCCGGCTGGTTGACTCGCACTGGAAACACCATATATTTT. It codes for CASSLPGWLTRTGNTIYF.

This clonotype was detected a few times. This sequence joins TRBV7-2 and TRBJ2-5, with D unclear. Trimming pared 0 bases from V and 2 bases from J, leaving 10 bases between. CDR3 length: 15 residues. Germline V gene data show CDR1 as SGHTA and CDR2 as FQGNSA. This CDR3 reads CASSLAKTPQETQYF. In DNA form, the CDR3 reads TGTGCCAGCAGCTTAGCCAAAACTCCTCAAGAGACCCAGTACTTC.

The J gene is TRBJ2-1, the V gene TRBV2; the match to TRBD2 covers 10 bases. This CDR3 is 15 amino acids long. Per the germline V gene, CDR1 is SNHLY and CDR2 is FYNNEI. V lost 6 bases to trimming and J lost 8 bases; unmatched junction nucleotides: 10. Here the CDR3 reads CASRKISGGGDEQFF. CDR3 DNA sequence: TGTGCCAGCAGGAAGATCAGCGGGGGGGGCGATGAGCAGTTCTTC.

This chain joins TRBV15 and TRBJ2-1; TRBD1 aligns across 7 bases. V was clipped by 6 bases and J by 6 bases; unmatched bases: 11. CDR1 and CDR2 from the germline V gene are LNHNV and YYDKDF (reference sequence). This CDR3 region has 15 residues. CDR3 nucleotide sequence: TGTGCCACCAGTAACCGGGACAGTTACTCCAATGAGCAGTTCTTC. It codes for CATSNRDSYSNEQFF.

This clonotype was observed many times. The chain employs TRBV6-6 and TRBJ1-2, with D perhaps TRBD1 (6 bases). Trimming stripped 5 bases from V and 4 bases from J, with 11 bases between. The CDR3 is 13 residues long. Germline V gene sequence: CDR1 MNHNY, CDR2 SVGAGI (reference sequence). CDR3 in DNA: TGTGCCAGCAGTCGGGACAACCCCTATGGCTACACCTTC. Protein: CASSRDNPYGYTF.

This clonotype was found a few times. This sequence joins TRBV20-1 and TRBJ2-2; 12 bases fit TRBD2. Unmatched junction bases numbered 3, after V lost 5 bases and J lost 5 bases. The CDR3 sequence is 14 residues long. Germline lookup yields CDR1 DFQATT and CDR2 SNEGSKA (reference sequence). The CDR3 loop reads CSAPLAGGTGELFF. The DNA for the CDR3 is TGCAGTGCTCCTCTAGCGGGAGGGACCGGGGAGCTGTTTTTT.

In its sample, this clonotype was seen many times. The rearrangement links TRBV12-3 or TRBV12-4 to TRBJ1-4; D not resolved. This CDR3 contains 15 residues. V lost 5 bases and J 0 bases, leaving 10 bases between the germline ends. DNA of the CDR3: TGTGCCAGCAGTATAAACAGTGCAACTAATGAAAAACTGTTTTTT. Its translation is CASSINSATNEKLFF.

This clonotype turned up a few times. The V call is TRBV4-1, the J call TRBJ2-1, with unresolved D. V lost 1 base and J lost 0, with 13 bases in between. Germline loops: CDR1 MGHRA, CDR2 YSYEKL. This CDR3 is built from 17 residues. CDR3 nucleotide sequence: TGCGCCAGCAGCCAAGCTTACAGATTGGGCTCCTACAATGAGCAGTTCTTC. Translation gives CASSQAYRLGSYNEQFF.

Details on this clonotype: Given a much more abundant clone one base away, this may be a read error. The chain joins TRBV5-1 to TRBJ2-1; 11 bases are a match to TRBD1. Germline loops: CDR1 SGHRS, CDR2 YFSETQ. With V trimmed by 4 bases and J by 8 bases, 17 bases remained unmatched. The CDR3 has 18 residues. CDR3 DNA: TGCGCCAGCAGCCAGACCCGGACAGGGGGCTATTTTTCCGATGAGCAGTTCTTC. Translated: CASSQTRTGGYFSDEQFF. Supplemented by reference TRBV5-1 and TRBJ2-1, the full variable domain reads KAGVTQTPRYLIKTRGQQVTLSCSPISGHRSVSWYQQTPGQGLQFLFEYFSETQRNKGNFPGRFSGRQFSNSRSEMNVSTLELGDSALYLCASSQTRTGGYFSDEQFFGPGTRLTVL.

V is TRBV20-1 and J is TRBJ2-5; no firm D call. Germline assignment: CDR1 DFQATT and CDR2 SNEGSKA (reference sequence). The CDR3 is 12 amino acids. V was cut by 4 bases and J by 3 bases, with 9 bases left in between. The CDR3 loop reads CSATDGKETQYF. In DNA form, the CDR3 reads TGCAGTGCTACCGATGGAAAAGAGACCCAGTACTTC.

The sample holds many counts of this clonotype. This chain uses TRBV29-1 with TRBJ2-1; 7 bases are a match to TRBD2. Per the germline V gene, CDR1 is SQVTM and CDR2 is ANQGSEA. J lost 4 bases, V lost 3 bases, and 6 bases had no gene match. CDR3 length equals 14 residues. Written as DNA, the CDR3 is TGCAGCGTTGAGAGGCGGGAGAAGTACAATGAGCAGTTCTTC. Translation gives CSVERREKYNEQFF.